This entry lists 6 T cell receptor beta chains sequenced from one sample in a study of Tregs in tolerant kidney transplant recipients. Clones were sequenced by immunoSEQ multiplex PCR, and TCRdb holds only the in-frame ones, with some missing. The sample lists around 98,000 clones, 93% seen once, with 0.46% in the top ten. This sample comprised CD4+ T cells from blood, obtained before the transplant. The source of these receptors is a human donor who received a combined kidney and bone marrow transplant.

The gene calls are TRBV14 and TRBJ1-2; the match to TRBD1 covers 7 bases. Trimming removed 0 bases from V and 4 bases from J; junction bases left unmatched: 8. The CDR3 loop spans 16 amino acids. CDR1 is SGHDN, CDR2 FVKESK, per germline. CDR3 loop: CASSQDGGGGVYGYTF. The CDR3 nucleotides read TGTGCCAGCAGCCAAGATGGAGGAGGGGGCGTCTATGGCTACACCTTC.

The sample holds one count of this clone. The J gene is TRBJ2-3, the V gene TRBV2; D unclear. The length of the CDR3 is 15 residues. V was cut by 8 bases and J by 2 bases, with 17 bases left in between. Germline lookup yields CDR1 SNHLY and CDR2 FYNNEI. The CDR3 here is CASQQTTLYTDTQYF. CDR3 nucleotide sequence: TGTGCCAGCCAGCAGACAACTCTATACACAGATACGCAGTATTTT.

The chain recombines TRBV5-1 with TRBJ2-1; unclear D gene. Trimming removed 4 bases at V and 7 bases at J, with 6 bases between. This CDR3 comprises 11 residues. CDR1 is SGHRS and CDR2 is YFSETQ in the germline V gene. The CDR3 reads CASSQINEQFF. The CDR3 bases are TGCGCCAGCAGCCAAATTAATGAGCAGTTCTTC.

The gene calls are TRBV4-2 and TRBJ2-3; D might be TRBD2 (6 bases). The germline V gene has CDR1 LGHNA and CDR2 YNFKEQ. The CDR3 is 18 residues long. Trimming cost V 4 bases and J 2 bases, with 22 bases left between them. CDR3 sequence: CASSPLLTAGAATDTQYF. DNA of the CDR3: TGTGCCAGCAGCCCCTTGTTAACAGCGGGCGCCGCCACAGATACGCAGTATTTT.

J is TRBJ1-4 and V is TRBV4-3, with 8 bases aligning to TRBD1. The V gene's germline CDR1 is LGHNA and CDR2 YSLEER. CDR3 length equals 13 residues. V gave up 4 bases and J gave up 11 bases; unmatched junction bases: 6. CDR3 DNA: TGCGCCAGCAGCCGTGGACAGGGAAGGAAACTGTTTTTT. It is translated as CASSRGQGRKLFF.

The chain couples TRBV27 to TRBJ2-2; the D is unclear. V was clipped by 3 bases and J by 5 bases, with 10 bases between them. There are 14 residues in the CDR3. Germline CDR1 reads MNHEY; CDR2 reads SMNVEV (reference sequence). The CDR3 spells CASSLPSVTGELFF. In DNA form, the CDR3 reads TGTGCCAGCAGTTTGCCCAGTGTTACCGGGGAGCTGTTTTTT.